One and the same sample provided the 2 T cell receptor beta chains below, sequenced in a study of Graves' ophthalmopathy and Graves' hyperthyroidism. Amplified TCR beta CDR3 regions were obtained using RNA transcripts as template. Scientists carried out first-round RT-PCR using HTBI primers and then a second-round multiplex PCR. TCRdb re-called the multiplex PCR reads through MiXCR, storing one row per CDR3 protein. The table shows about 1.1 million distinct CDR3 sequences, with less than 45% occurring only once. Sequencing input: peripheral blood or thyroid tissue (not recorded which). These receptors were taken from an adult man with Graves' hyperthyroidism.

The V call is TRBV12-3 or TRBV12-4, the J call TRBJ2-7; 7 bases are a match to TRBD2. The V segment lost 4 bases and the J segment 6 bases; nucleotides outside the gene matches: 12. The CDR3 covers 15 residues. CDR3 sequence reads: CASSYSAGPTVEQYF. In DNA form, the CDR3 reads TGTGCCAGCAGTTACTCAGCGGGACCGACGGTCGAGCAGTACTTC.

This clonotype was counted ten times or more. In DNA form, the CDR3 reads TGTGCCACCAGCAGAGCGGGACAGGGTATATACGAGCAGTACTTC. It codes for CATSRAGQGIYEQYF. The J gene is TRBJ2-7, the V gene TRBV15; TRBD1 aligns across 9 bases. The CDR3 consists of 15 residues. Germline CDR1 is LNHNV and CDR2 is YYDKDF (reference sequence). V shed 1 base and J 4 bases; nucleotides not matched to a gene: 5.